These 20 T cell receptor beta chains share one sample of origin, sequenced in a study of OX40 agonist ivuxolimab in advanced cancers. TCRdb keeps only in-frame clones here, not all; method: immunoSEQ multiplex PCR. Seen here are fewer than 100,000 clones, roughly 87% observed once, and the top ten hold 0.15% to 0.2%. The sequences come from CD4+ or CD8+ T cells sorted from blood, collected in a trial of the OX40 agonist ivuxolimab. The receptors were sampled from an adult with an advanced solid tumor such as melanoma, head and neck, liver or kidney cancer.

This rearrangement joins TRBV2 to TRBJ1-5; D possibly corresponds to TRBD1 (5 bases). The V end lost 9 bases, the J end lost 11 bases, and 20 bases lay between the germline ends. The CDR3 consists of 13 residues. The germline V gene encodes CDR1 SNHLY and CDR2 FYNNEI. As DNA, the CDR3 is TGTGCCAGTGGGACCGGCCAGATCAGGGCCCAGCATTTT. It is translated as CASGTGQIRAQHF.

The chain has TRBV30 and TRBJ1-2; D might be TRBD1 (6 bases). This CDR3 comprises 14 residues. Germline V gives CDR1 GTSNPN, CDR2 SVGIG (reference sequence). V gave up 0 bases and J gave up 8 bases, with 16 bases separating them. CDR3 sequence: CAWSVRWDKGGYTF. The CDR3, as DNA: TGTGCCTGGAGTGTTAGGTGGGACAAGGGAGGCTACACCTTC. Variable domain in full (rest from reference TRBV30 and TRBJ1-2): SQTIHQWPATLVQPVGSPLSLECTVEGTSNPNLYWYRQAAGRGLQLLFYSVGIGQISSEVPQNLSASRPQDRQFILSSKKLLLSDSGFYLCAWSVRWDKGGYTFGSGTRLTVV.

The chain links TRBV11-2 to TRBJ2-1; TRBD2 matches at 10 bases. CDR3 size: 14 residues. After removal of 4 bases from V and 4 bases from J, the junction contained 1 base not matched to a gene. The germline V gene encodes CDR1 SGHAT and CDR2 FQNNGV. CDR3 bases: TGTGCCAGCAGCTGGACTAGCGGTTACAATGAGCAGTTCTTC. Translation gives CASSWTSGYNEQFF.

The chain joins TRBV7-2 to TRBJ2-7; tentatively, D is TRBD1 (5 bases). V was cut by 1 base and J by 2 bases, with 12 bases left in between. Germline assignment: CDR1 SGHTA and CDR2 FQGNSA. CDR3 length equals 15 residues. CDR3 in amino acids: CASSLGSGRTYEQYF. The CDR3 DNA sequence: TGTGCCAGCAGCTTAGGGTCAGGGCGAACCTACGAGCAGTACTTC.

This chain uses TRBV7-2 with TRBJ2-4; D is perhaps TRBD1 (6 bases). V lost 1 base and J 4 bases, leaving 20 bases between the germline ends. The CDR3 spans 18 residues. Germline loops: CDR1 SGHTA, CDR2 FQGNSA. The CDR3 region is CASSLVTGLALGKNIQYF. CDR3 nucleotides: TGTGCCAGCAGCTTAGTTACAGGGCTCGCATTAGGTAAAAACATTCAGTACTTC. Supplemented by reference TRBV7-2 and TRBJ2-4, the full variable domain reads GAGVSQSPSNKVTEKGKDVELRCDPISGHTALYWYRQSLGQGLEFLIYFQGNSAPDKSGLPSDRFSAERTGGSVSTLTIQRTQQEDSAVYLCASSLVTGLALGKNIQYFGAGTRLSVL.

The chain couples TRBV13 to TRBJ2-3; 8 bases fit TRBD2. The CDR3 loop spans 16 amino acids. J was trimmed by 6 bases and V by 4 bases; bases with no gene match: 12. Germline V gene lookup returns CDR1 PRHDT and CDR2 FYEKMQ (reference sequence). CDR3 coding DNA: TGTGCCAGCAGCTCCTACCGAACGGGGGGGCGGGATACGCAGTATTTT. Protein: CASSSYRTGGRDTQYF.

This rearrangement joins TRBV5-6 to TRBJ2-5; no clear D. Germline-derived CDR1 and CDR2 are SGHDT and YYEEEE. V was cut by 0 bases and J by 5 bases, with 17 bases left in between. CDR3 length equals 16 residues. CDR3 DNA: TGTGCCAGCAGCTTGGCCTTAGTATTCCCACGGGAGACCCAGTACTTC. Its translation: CASSLALVFPRETQYF.

This chain links TRBV5-1 with TRBJ1-4, with 7 bases lining up with TRBD1. Germline CDR1 reads SGHRS; CDR2 reads YFSETQ. This CDR3 is built from 21 residues. The V and J ends lost 0 bases and 5 bases, in that order; junction bases with no gene match: 22. CDR3 sequence reads: CASSLGFAVGDSARVNEKLFF. The CDR3 nucleotides are TGCGCCAGCAGCTTGGGCTTCGCGGTAGGGGACAGCGCCCGGGTAAATGAAAAACTGTTTTTT.

This chain joins TRBV5-1 and TRBJ2-5; D is possibly TRBD1 (6 bases). The CDR3 totals 17 residues. Trimming took off 0 bases at V and 5 bases at J, with 20 bases between the two ends. CDR1 and CDR2 (germline): SGHRS, YFSETQ. CDR3 loop: CASSLGNAQGRWETQYF. CDR3 DNA sequence: TGCGCCAGCAGCTTGGGGAACGCGCAGGGGCGCTGGGAGACCCAGTACTTC. The full variable domain, rest sourced from reference TRBV5-1 and TRBJ2-5, is KAGVTQTPRYLIKTRGQQVTLSCSPISGHRSVSWYQQTPGQGLQFLFEYFSETQRNKGNFPGRFSGRQFSNSRSEMNVSTLELGDSALYLCASSLGNAQGRWETQYFGPGTRLLVL.

This chain joins TRBV2 and TRBJ2-7, with TRBD2 as a possible D gene (6 bases). CDR1 and CDR2 (germline): SNHLY, FYNNEI. Deletions cut 8 bases from V and 4 bases from J, with 15 bases between. This CDR3 contains 13 residues. The CDR3 loop reads CASFAGRVYEQYF. The CDR3 DNA reads TGTGCCAGCTTCGCGGGAAGAGTATACGAGCAGTACTTC.

In regard to this clone: One junction end disagrees with the germline gene, perhaps due to a read error. The chain uses TRBV7-7 and TRBJ2-3, with 14 bases matching TRBD2. The length of the CDR3 is 16 residues. Germline V gives CDR1 SSHAT, CDR2 FNYEAQ (reference sequence). In DNA, the CDR3 is TGTGCTAGCAGCCCACTGGGACTAGCGGGAGCAGATACGCAGTATTTT. Translation gives CASSPLGLAGADTQYF.

V gene TRBV4-1 combines with J gene TRBJ2-7, with TRBD2 matching over 11 bases. CDR1 and CDR2 from the germline V gene are MGHRA and YSYEKL. CDR3 length: 15 amino acids. V shed 5 bases and J 0 bases; nucleotides not matched to a gene: 3. The CDR3 region is CASSSTSGSSYEQYV. The CDR3 DNA reads as TGCGCCAGCAGCAGTACTAGCGGGAGCTCCTACGAGCAGTACGTC.

This chain connects TRBV19 to TRBJ1-1; the D gene is possibly TRBD1 (5 bases). CDR1 and CDR2 (germline): LNHDA, SQIVND (reference sequence). The V end lost 7 bases, the J end lost 10 bases, and 13 bases lay between the germline ends. The CDR3 is 11 residues long. The CDR3 loop reads CASTGRMGAFF. The CDR3 nucleotides are TGTGCCAGTACAGGGAGGATGGGAGCTTTCTTT.

The chain joins TRBV29-1 to TRBJ2-5; 8 bases align to TRBD2. The germline V gene has CDR1 SQVTM and CDR2 ANQGSEA. The CDR3 has 12 residues. With V trimmed by 7 bases and J by 3 bases, 4 bases remained unmatched. CDR3 sequence (DNA): TGCAGCGGGGTTAGCGGGGAAGAGACCCAGTACTTC. Translated, it gives CSGVSGEETQYF.

The chain joins TRBV19 to TRBJ2-2, with unresolved D. Germline lookup yields CDR1 LNHDA and CDR2 SQIVND (reference sequence). The CDR3 extends over 15 amino acids. Trimming removed 2 bases from V and 4 bases from J, with 11 bases in between. The CDR3 nucleotides read TGTGCCAGTAGTATATCCTACACCCCCACCGGGGAGCTGTTTTTT. It is translated as CASSISYTPTGELFF.

This chain joins TRBV19 and TRBJ1-3, with D unclear. V lost 6 bases and J 4 bases, leaving 16 bases between the germline ends. Germline V gene lookup returns CDR1 LNHDA and CDR2 SQIVND (reference sequence). This CDR3 spans 15 amino acids. Here the CDR3 DNA reads TGTGCCAGTAGGACACTGATACGAAGCGGAAACACCATATATTTT. Its protein product is CASRTLIRSGNTIYF.

The chain links TRBV15 to TRBJ2-7; either TRBD1 or TRBD2 may fit D (5 bases each). Germline values: CDR1 LNHNV, CDR2 YYDKDF (reference sequence). Trimming removed 0 bases at V and 5 bases at J, with 14 bases between. The CDR3 covers 15 residues. The CDR3 here is CATSRDRDWGNEQYF. The CDR3 nucleotides are TGTGCCACCAGCAGAGATAGGGATTGGGGGAACGAGCAGTACTTC.

V and J are TRBV5-1 and TRBJ2-7, with D possibly matching TRBD1 (5 bases). Germline CDR1 reads SGHRS; CDR2 reads YFSETQ. CDR3 length: 16 residues. V was trimmed by 0 bases and J by 1 base, leaving 14 bases between them. CDR3 bases: TGCGCCAGCAGCTTGGGTGCGACAGCAACTTCCTACGAGCAGTACTTC. It encodes CASSLGATATSYEQYF.

V gene TRBV5-1 combines with J gene TRBJ1-2; no firm D call. Trimming pared 3 bases from V and 0 bases from J, leaving 9 bases between. CDR1 is SGHRS, CDR2 YFSETQ, per germline. This CDR3 spans 14 amino acids. CDR3 nucleotide sequence: TGCGCCAGCAGCTCGACCGGACCTAACTATGGCTACACCTTC. Encoded protein: CASSSTGPNYGYTF.

V gene TRBV2 combines with J gene TRBJ1-2; 9 bases fit TRBD1. Germline CDR1 and CDR2: SNHLY and FYNNEI. The CDR3 runs 14 residues. With 8 bases clipped from V and 3 bases from J, the junction kept 7 bases outside the gene matches. The CDR3 nucleotides read TGTGCCAGCGGCGGACAGGGGAGGCACTATGGCTACACCTTC. Translated, it gives CASGGQGRHYGYTF.